The 3 T cell receptor beta chains listed next were all sequenced from one sample in a study of blood T cells in healthy people across ages. With a J-beta primer mix and a sample-barcoded 5' primer, a second PCR ran 7 to 11 cycles. MiXCR was run by TCRdb on the 5' RACE reads, yielding one entry per CDR3 protein. The sample consists of 650,000 to 1,000,000 distinct CDR3 sequences, about 42% of them appearing once. The material sequenced was blood. The receptor source for this set is an elderly man in good health.

The rearrangement uses TRBV5-1 and TRBJ2-5; TRBD2 aligns across 11 bases. The CDR3 consists of 15 residues. The trim removed 0 bases at V and 11 bases at J, leaving 9 bases unmatched. CDR1 is SGHRS and CDR2 is YFSETQ in the germline V gene. The CDR3 nucleotides read TGCGCCAGCAGCTTGGTAGCGGGAGGGCCGGATGAGCAGTACTTC. Translation gives CASSLVAGGPDEQYF.

The chain carries TRBV6-1 and TRBJ2-5, with D tentatively TRBD1 or TRBD2 (5 bases each). Trimming removed 4 bases at V and 1 base at J, with 16 bases between. Germline V gene sequence: CDR1 MNHNS, CDR2 SASEGT. The CDR3 is 16 amino acids. The CDR3 nucleotides read TGTGCCAGCAGTGGCGCTCCGGGACCCAGCCAAGAGACCCAGTACTTC. Its protein is CASSGAPGPSQETQYF.

This clonotype was seen a few times. The junction does not match germline at one end; this may be a read error. The J gene is TRBJ2-3, the V gene TRBV29-1; TRBD1 is a possible D gene (5 bases). Germline V gives CDR1 SQVTM, CDR2 ANQGSEA. The CDR3 has 13 residues. The CDR3 spells CSVEMNGADTEYF. CDR3 bases: TGCAGCGTTGAGATGAATGGGGCAGATACGGAGTATTTT.